The rows below give T cell receptor beta chains drawn from one sample of a study of cytomegalovirus exposure and HLA in healthy donors. Assay: immunoSEQ multiplex PCR; the TCRdb copy retains only in-frame clones and omits some. The table records more than 90,000 clones, roughly 82% of them present only once. The sequenced sample consisted of PBMCs. The receptor source for this set is a man between 18 and 29 years old in good health and CMV-seronegative. Both conserved end residues are part of each CDR3. The D gene is left open where the match is weak. Expanded clones get a size class; other rows say once, few or many, or leave the size out.

size: .
V: TRBV7-9
D: TRBD2
J: TRBJ2-7
DNA: TGTGCCAGCAGCTTGACTAGCAGACCCTACGAGCAGTACTTC
CDR3: CASSLTSRPYEQYF

size: .
V: TRBV12-5
D: TRBD1
J: TRBJ2-1
DNA: TGTGCTAGTGCCGGGGACAGGGGTATCAATGAGCAGTTCTTC
CDR3: CASAGDRGINEQFF

size: .
V: TRBV6-6
D: TRBD1
J: TRBJ1-2
DNA: TGTGCCAGCAGTCTTACCACAGGGGGCGAGAATGGCTACACCTTC
CDR3: CASSLTTGGENGYTF

size: .
V: TRBV15
D: TRBD2
J: TRBJ2-5
DNA: TGTGCCACCAGCAGAGATGGGGGGGTGGAGACCCAGTACTTC
CDR3: CATSRDGGVETQYF

size: .
V: TRBV6-1
D: .
J: TRBJ1-2
DNA: TGTGCCAGCAGTGTGCGGGACTATGGCTACACCTTC
CDR3: CASSVRDYGYTF

size: .
V: TRBV4-2
D: TRBD1
J: TRBJ2-3
DNA: TGTGCCAGCAGCCAGGTTCATCGGGACAGGGACCCCCAGGCCCCCTCGGCAGATACGCAGTATTTT
CDR3: CASSQVHRDRDPQAPSADTQYF

size: once
V: TRBV5-4
D: .
J: TRBJ2-1
DNA: TGTGCCAGCAGCTTGGGATCGGGCAGGGACAATGAGCAGTTCTTC
CDR3: CASSLGSGRDNEQFF

size: .
V: TRBV11-2
D: TRBD2
J: TRBJ2-1
DNA: TGTGCCAGCAGCCCTCGACTAGCGGGGGGATTCCATGAGCAGTTCTTC
CDR3: CASSPRLAGGFHEQFF

size: .
V: TRBV5-1
D: TRBD1
J: TRBJ2-5
DNA: TGCGCCAGCAGCCTTAGGACAGGGGTTGAGACCCAGTACTTC
CDR3: CASSLRTGVETQYF

size: .
V: TRBV30
D: .
J: TRBJ1-5
DNA: TGTGCCTGGACGGGAAATAGCAATCAGCCCCAGCATTTT
CDR3: CAWTGNSNQPQHF

size: .
V: TRBV2
D: .
J: TRBJ2-1
DNA: TGTGCCAGCAGGAAAGACTCCGACAATGAGCAGTTCTTC
CDR3: CASRKDSDNEQFF

size: .
V: TRBV7-2
D: .
J: TRBJ2-7
DNA: TGTGCCAGCAGCCAAGGTGGGGCCGAGCAGTACTTC
CDR3: CASSQGGAEQYF

size: .
V: TRBV11-2
D: .
J: TRBJ2-1
DNA: TGTGCCAGCAGCTCGGTTAGCGTCAGACGCTCCTACAATGAGCAGTTCTTC
CDR3: CASSSVSVRRSYNEQFF

size: .
V: TRBV5-4
D: .
J: TRBJ2-1
DNA: TGTGCCAGCAGCTTGCGGCAGGTGTTTGGTGAGCAGTTCTTC
CDR3: CASSLRQVFGEQFF

size: .
V: TRBV5-1
D: .
J: TRBJ1-6
DNA: TGCGCCAGCACCTCCAGACCTGGACAGATAAATTCACCCCTCCACTTT
CDR3: CASTSRPGQINSPLHF

size: .
V: TRBV5-6
D: TRBD1
J: TRBJ2-7
DNA: TGTGCCAGCAGCTTGGGGGGACAGCGAAACTACGAGCAGTACTTC
CDR3: CASSLGGQRNYEQYF

size: .
V: TRBV5-6
D: .
J: TRBJ1-5
DNA: TGTGCCAGCAGCTCGCGGGGCCCTAGCAATCAGCCCCAGCATTTT
CDR3: CASSSRGPSNQPQHF

size: .
V: TRBV19
D: .
J: TRBJ1-2
DNA: TGTGCCAGTACCACGGACAGCTACTATGGCTACACCTTC
CDR3: CASTTDSYYGYTF

size: once
V: TRBV6-5
D: TRBD1
J: TRBJ2-1
DNA: TGTGCCAGCAGCCTTCTCGAGGGGGCTGAGCAGTTCTTC
CDR3: CASSLLEGAEQFF

size: .
V: TRBV2
D: .
J: TRBJ2-4
DNA: TGTGCCAGCAAGGAGTACCCAGCCAAAAACATTCAGTACTTC
CDR3: CASKEYPAKNIQYF

size: few
V: TRBV14
D: TRBD2
J: TRBJ2-1
DNA: TGTGCCAGCAGCCAGGGACTAGCGGGGGTACAGGGGTACAATGAGCAGTTCTTC
CDR3: CASSQGLAGVQGYNEQFF

size: once
V: TRBV29-1
D: .
J: TRBJ2-7
DNA: TGCAGCGTTGAAGATGGAGGATCGGGATACGAGCAGTACTTC
CDR3: CSVEDGGSGYEQYF

size: .
V: TRBV6-4
D: TRBD1
J: TRBJ2-3
DNA: TGTGCCAGCAGCGTACAACCGGGACAGCGCACAGATACGCAGTATTTT
CDR3: CASSVQPGQRTDTQYF

size: once
V: TRBV7-2
D: .
J: TRBJ1-5
DNA: TGTGCCAGCAGCTTAAACTTCAATCAGCCCCAGCATTTT
CDR3: CASSLNFNQPQHF

size: .
V: TRBV18
D: .
J: TRBJ2-7
DNA: TGTGCCAGCTCACTAGGCAGGGGTACCTACGAGCAGTACTTC
CDR3: CASSLGRGTYEQYF

size: .
V: TRBV27
D: .
J: TRBJ2-2
DNA: TGTGCCAGCAGTTTTGGAGGGAACACCGGGGAGCTGTTTTTT
CDR3: CASSFGGNTGELFF

size: .
V: TRBV6-1
D: TRBD2
J: TRBJ2-2
DNA: TGTGCCAGCAGTGAGACTAGCGGGGGGGCCGGGGAGCTGTTTTTT
CDR3: CASSETSGGAGELFF

size: once
V: TRBV2
D: .
J: TRBJ2-5
DNA: TGTGCCAGCACTCTGGACTGGGCTCAAGAGACCCAGTACTTC
CDR3: CASTLDWAQETQYF

size: .
V: TRBV7-7
D: TRBD2
J: TRBJ2-5
DNA: TGTGCTAGCAGCTCGACCGGGACTAGTGGGGAGACCCAGTACTTC
CDR3: CASSSTGTSGETQYF

size: .
V: TRBV19
D: TRBD2
J: TRBJ2-5
DNA: TGTGCCAGTAGTATCCTAGCGGGTTCGGGGGAGACCCAGTACTTC
CDR3: CASSILAGSGETQYF

size: .
V: TRBV6-1
D: TRBD1
J: TRBJ2-6
DNA: TGTGCCAGCCAGGGGGCGGGCGGGGCCAACGTCCTGACTTTC
CDR3: CASQGAGGANVLTF

size: .
V: TRBV9
D: .
J: TRBJ1-4
DNA: TGTGCCAGCAGCGTAGGGACAAATGAAAAACTGTTTTTT
CDR3: CASSVGTNEKLFF

size: .
V: TRBV29-1
D: .
J: TRBJ2-2
DNA: TGCAGCGTTTCAGGAGGTCCGAACACCGGGGAGCTGTTTTTT
CDR3: CSVSGGPNTGELFF

size: .
V: TRBV4-2
D: TRBD1
J: TRBJ2-3
DNA: TGTGCCAGCAGCCACGGGACAGGAGTGATGTATACGCAGTATTTT
CDR3: CASSHGTGVMYTQYF

size: .
V: TRBV19
D: TRBD1
J: TRBJ1-4
DNA: TGTGCCAGTAGTCTACCGGGACAGGGGATGGAAAAACTGTTTTTT
CDR3: CASSLPGQGMEKLFF

size: .
V: TRBV6-5
D: TRBD2
J: TRBJ2-2
DNA: TGTGCCAGCAGGACGACTAGCTCGAACACCGGGGAGCTGTTTTTT
CDR3: CASRTTSSNTGELFF

size: .
V: TRBV27
D: .
J: TRBJ1-1
DNA: TGTGCCAGCAGGTCCGGGGGGCTGATCACTGAAGCTTTCTTT
CDR3: CASRSGGLITEAFF

size: .
V: TRBV9
D: .
J: TRBJ2-1
DNA: TGTGCCAGCGGCTCTGACAGGATGAGAAATGAGCAGTTCTTC
CDR3: CASGSDRMRNEQFF

size: once
V: TRBV18
D: .
J: TRBJ2-3
DNA: TGTGCCAGCTCACCAATAAAGACTACTAGCACAGATACGCAGTATTTT
CDR3: CASSPIKTTSTDTQYF